A single T cell receptor (beta chain) is shown here with its context. In the study's own analysis: Nucleated cell number was recorded as an estimate derived from reference gene primer amplification. The assay was immunoSEQ multiplex PCR, and TCRdb's table has in-frame clones only and misses some. D and trimming were read from the DNA, whereas the V and J calls and clone size are those reported in that table. The sample includes roughly 350,000 clones, 85% seen only once; the top ten take roughly 3.6%. These data originate in a study of blood T cell repertoires in COVID-19. Across the whole study: Acute and convalescent COVID-19 specimens originated in the United States, Italy and Spain. The cDNA or gDNA used as material had been derived from T cells, B-cell-depleted T cells, or PBMCs.

Trimming shortened V by 4 bases and J by 5 bases, and 20 bases separated the two germline ends. The CDR3 spans 16 residues. The germline V gene has CDR1 MNHNY and CDR2 SVGAGI (reference sequence). The sample taken for sequencing was peripheral blood. The chain carries TRBV6-6 and TRBJ1-2; D possibly corresponds to TRBD1 (5 bases). The source is a woman aged 18-29 years with acute or convalescent COVID-19. The CDR3 coding sequence is TGTGCCAGCAGTTCGTACCGGGACTTTCGACCGTATGGCTACACCTTC. Translated: CASSSYRDFRPYGYTF.